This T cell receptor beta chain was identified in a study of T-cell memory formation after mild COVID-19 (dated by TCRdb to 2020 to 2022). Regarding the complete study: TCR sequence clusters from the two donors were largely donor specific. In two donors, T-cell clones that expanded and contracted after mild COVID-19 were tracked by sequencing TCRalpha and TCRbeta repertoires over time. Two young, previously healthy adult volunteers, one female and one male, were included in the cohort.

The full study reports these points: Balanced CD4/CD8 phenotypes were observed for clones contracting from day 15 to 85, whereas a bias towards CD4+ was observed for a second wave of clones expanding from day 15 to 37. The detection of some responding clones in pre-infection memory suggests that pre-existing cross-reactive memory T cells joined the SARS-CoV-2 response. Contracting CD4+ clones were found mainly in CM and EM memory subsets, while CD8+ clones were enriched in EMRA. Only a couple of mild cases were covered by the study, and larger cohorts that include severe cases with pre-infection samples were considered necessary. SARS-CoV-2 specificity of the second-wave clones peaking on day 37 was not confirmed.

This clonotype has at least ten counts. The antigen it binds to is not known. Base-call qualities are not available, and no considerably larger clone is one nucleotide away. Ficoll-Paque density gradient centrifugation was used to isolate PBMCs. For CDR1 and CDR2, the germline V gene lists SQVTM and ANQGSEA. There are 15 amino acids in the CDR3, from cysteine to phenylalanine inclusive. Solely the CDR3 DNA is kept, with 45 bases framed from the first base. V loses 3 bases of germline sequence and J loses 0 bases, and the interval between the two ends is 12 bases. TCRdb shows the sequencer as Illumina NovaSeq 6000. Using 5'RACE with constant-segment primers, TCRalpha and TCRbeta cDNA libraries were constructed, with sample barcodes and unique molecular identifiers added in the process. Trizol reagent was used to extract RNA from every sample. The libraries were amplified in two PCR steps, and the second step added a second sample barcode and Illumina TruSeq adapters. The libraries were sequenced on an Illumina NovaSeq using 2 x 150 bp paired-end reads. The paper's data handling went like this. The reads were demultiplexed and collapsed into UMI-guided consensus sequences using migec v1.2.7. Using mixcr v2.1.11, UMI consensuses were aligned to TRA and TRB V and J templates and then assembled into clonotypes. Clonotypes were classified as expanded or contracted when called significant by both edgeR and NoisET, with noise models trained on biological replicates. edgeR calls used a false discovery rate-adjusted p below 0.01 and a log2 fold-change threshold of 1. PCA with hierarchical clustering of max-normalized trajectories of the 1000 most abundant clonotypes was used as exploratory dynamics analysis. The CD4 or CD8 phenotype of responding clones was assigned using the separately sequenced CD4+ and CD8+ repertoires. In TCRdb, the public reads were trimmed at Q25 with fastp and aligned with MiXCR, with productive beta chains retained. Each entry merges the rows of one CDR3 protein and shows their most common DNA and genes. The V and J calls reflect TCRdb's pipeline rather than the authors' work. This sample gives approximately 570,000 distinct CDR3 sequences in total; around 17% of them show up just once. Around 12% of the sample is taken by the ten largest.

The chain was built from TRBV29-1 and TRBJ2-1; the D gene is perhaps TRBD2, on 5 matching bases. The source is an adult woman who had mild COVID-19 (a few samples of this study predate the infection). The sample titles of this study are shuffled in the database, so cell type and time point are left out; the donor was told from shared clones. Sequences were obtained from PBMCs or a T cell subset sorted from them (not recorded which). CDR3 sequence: CSVEGSEGSYNEQFF. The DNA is TGCAGCGTTGAGGGATCTGAGGGCTCCTACAATGAGCAGTTCTTC.